The next 11 T cell receptor beta chains were all read from a single sample in a study of shared clonotypes between healthy human individuals. Naive CD8 isolation took CD45RO-negative cells positively selected for CCR7 and excluded terminally differentiated effector memory CD45RA+ cells. TCRdb keeps only in-frame clones here, not all; method: immunoSEQ multiplex PCR. The table records about 590,000 clones, roughly 95% of them present only once. Sequenced sample: naive CD8+ T cells sorted from blood. Receptors were obtained from a woman in her 30s in good health.

The chain uses TRBV12-5 and TRBJ1-2; 7 bases are a match to TRBD1. CDR1 LGHNT and CDR2 FRNRAP come from the germline V gene. The trim removed 0 bases at V and 11 bases at J, leaving 6 bases unmatched. The CDR3 has 13 residues. Here the CDR3 DNA reads TGTGCTAGTGGTTTGGTACCAGGGGGTTATTACACCTTC. Its translation is CASGLVPGGYYTF. The complete variable domain, with remaining parts taken from reference TRBV12-5 and TRBJ1-2, reads DARVTQTPRHKVTEMGQEVTMRCQPILGHNTVFWYRQTMMQGLELLAYFRNRAPLDDSGMPKDRFSAEMPDATLATLKIQPSEPRDSAVYFCASGLVPGGYYTFGSGTRLTVV.

The chain couples TRBV27 to TRBJ2-7; TRBD1 agrees at 7 bases. J lost 3 bases, V lost 4 bases, and 6 bases had no gene match. CDR3 length: 14 amino acids. Germline CDR1 and CDR2: MNHEY and SMNVEV (reference sequence). The CDR3 reads CASSSRGQGYEQYF. The CDR3 DNA follows: TGTGCCAGCAGTTCAAGGGGGCAGGGCTACGAGCAGTACTTC.

The V call is TRBV5-6, the J call TRBJ2-7; possibly TRBD1 for D (6 bases). The V end was cut by 0 bases, the J end by 7 bases, with 8 bases between. Looked up from germline, CDR1 is SGHDT and CDR2 is YYEEEE. The CDR3 spans 12 residues. The CDR3 protein is CASSLDRVEQYF. The CDR3 DNA sequence: TGTGCCAGCAGCTTGGACAGGGTTGAGCAGTACTTC.

The table lists this clone with a count of one. V gene TRBV5-1 combines with J gene TRBJ2-2; tentative D call: TRBD2 (5 bases). V was pared by 5 bases and J by 3 bases, with 14 bases between. The CDR3 is 15 residues long. Germline CDR1 SGHRS, CDR2 YFSETQ. This chain's CDR3 is CASRPLESDTGELFF. As DNA, the CDR3 is TGCGCCAGCAGACCACTAGAGTCGGACACCGGGGAGCTGTTTTTT.

The sample holds one count of this clone. This chain links TRBV15 with TRBJ1-1; unclear D gene. Germline V gene sequence: CDR1 LNHNV, CDR2 YYDKDF (reference sequence). V lost 5 bases and J lost 1, with 5 bases in between. This CDR3 is built from 12 residues. The CDR3 here is CATSWGNTEAFF. As DNA, the CDR3 is TGTGCCACCAGCTGGGGGAACACTGAAGCTTTCTTT.

This chain connects TRBV28 to TRBJ2-7, with D perhaps matching TRBD1 (7 bases). Trimming cost V 3 bases and J 3 bases, with 15 bases left between them. The CDR3 consists of 15 residues. Germline V gene lookup returns CDR1 MDHEN and CDR2 SYDVKM. Here the CDR3 DNA reads TGTGCCAGCAGTTTGGGCAGGGGGGCTATCTACGAGCAGTACTTC. It translates to CASSLGRGAIYEQYF. Filled out from reference TRBV28 and TRBJ2-7, the complete variable domain reads DVKVTQSSRYLVKRTGEKVFLECVQDMDHENMFWYRQDPGLGLRLIYFSYDVKMKEKGDIPEGYSVSREKKERFSLILESASTNQTSMYLCASSLGRGAIYEQYFGPGTRLTVT.

V usage is TRBV11-2 and J usage is TRBJ2-5, with D perhaps TRBD2 (6 bases). Per the germline V gene, CDR1 is SGHAT and CDR2 is FQNNGV. CDR3 length: 15 amino acids. Trimming shortened V by 1 base and J by 1 base, and 10 bases separated the two germline ends. CDR3 nucleotide sequence: TGTGCCAGCAGCTTAGGGCTAGCGTTCCAAGAGACCCAGTACTTC. This encodes CASSLGLAFQETQYF.

V and J are TRBV7-6 and TRBJ2-3, with 8 bases matching TRBD1. Germline V gene lookup returns CDR1 SGHVS and CDR2 FNYEAQ. There are 15 residues in the CDR3. V dropped 1 base and J dropped 2; count of bases not matched to a gene: 2. CDR3 bases: TGTGCCAGCAGCTTAGACAGGGGGTCCACAGATACGCAGTATTTT. Protein: CASSLDRGSTDTQYF.

CDR3 nucleotide sequence: TGTGCCAGTAGTATTCTACACAGAACGAGGGATGGCTACACCTTC. This translates into CASSILHRTRDGYTF. The V and J genes are TRBV19 and TRBJ1-2; D is unclear. Germline CDR1 and CDR2: LNHDA and SQIVND (reference sequence). The CDR3 totals 15 residues. Trimming took off 3 bases at V and 6 bases at J, with 17 bases between the two ends. Together with reference TRBV19 and TRBJ1-2, the CDR3 gives the full variable domain: DGGITQSPKYLFRKEGQNVTLSCEQNLNHDAMYWYRQDPGQGLRLIYYSQIVNDFQKGDIAEGYSVSREKKESFPLTVTSAQKNPTAFYLCASSILHRTRDGYTFGSGTRLTVV.

This clone was picked up a small number of times. The rearrangement joins TRBV2 to TRBJ1-5; D might be TRBD1 (5 bases). V was clipped by 4 bases and J by 1 base, with 8 bases between them. Per the germline V gene, CDR1 is SNHLY and CDR2 is FYNNEI. The CDR3 is made up of 14 amino acids. The CDR3 protein is CASSAWDSNQPQHF. CDR3 coding DNA: TGTGCCAGCAGTGCTTGGGACAGCAATCAGCCCCAGCATTTT.

This rearrangement joins TRBV19 to TRBJ2-1, with TRBD2 identical over 10 bases. This CDR3 is 14 amino acids long. In germline, CDR1 is LNHDA, CDR2 SQIVND (reference sequence). V shed 2 bases, J shed 9 bases, and the junction held 4 bases outside the gene matches. CDR3 residues: CASSILAGEIEQFF. Written as DNA, the CDR3 is TGTGCCAGTAGTATACTAGCGGGAGAGATTGAGCAGTTCTTC.